The 9 T cell receptor beta chains in this list originate from one sample, sequenced in a study of CD8 T cells in Susac syndrome. RNA was extracted with the RNeasy kit, and a quantity of roughly 0.5 to 1 ug was reverse transcribed using random hexamers. TCRdb re-called the immunoSEQ multiplex PCR reads through MiXCR, storing one row per CDR3 protein. The sample contains roughly 220,000 distinct CDR3 sequences, 94% of which appear only once. Sequences were obtained from CD4+ T cells from PBMCs. The receptors originated from a human donor with Susac syndrome.

V and J are TRBV30 and TRBJ1-2; no clear D. The CDR3 spans 12 residues. The V and J ends lost 0 bases and 7 bases respectively, with 9 bases between them. CDR1 is GTSNPN and CDR2 is SVGIG in the germline V gene (reference sequence). The CDR3 sequence is CAWSVLGGGYTF. The DNA of the CDR3 is TGTGCCTGGAGTGTACTAGGCGGTGGCTACACCTTC.

This chain connects TRBV9 to TRBJ1-1; D is perhaps TRBD1 (6 bases). Germline values: CDR1 SGDLS, CDR2 YYNGEE. The CDR3 is made up of 17 amino acids. The V gene lost 0 bases and the J gene lost 0 bases, with 15 bases spanning the gap. The chain's CDR3 is CASSVGTAGDMNTEAFF. CDR3 DNA: TGTGCCAGCAGCGTAGGGACGGCAGGGGATATGAACACTGAAGCTTTCTTT.

This clonotype was seen just once. The genes are TRBV28 and TRBJ1-6, with 7 bases that match TRBD1. V shed 10 bases and J 6 bases; nucleotides not matched to a gene: 3. The germline V gene encodes CDR1 MDHEN and CDR2 SYDVKM. CDR3 length equals 12 residues. The CDR3, as DNA: TGTGCCATAGGGGGCCGTAATTCACCCCTCCACTTT. Translating gives CAIGGRNSPLHF. The whole variable domain, filled in from reference TRBV28 and TRBJ1-6, reads DVKVTQSSRYLVKRTGEKVFLECVQDMDHENMFWYRQDPGLGLRLIYFSYDVKMKEKGDIPEGYSVSREKKERFSLILESASTNQTSMYLCAIGGRNSPLHFGNGTRLTVT.

The chain has TRBV5-1 and TRBJ1-1, with unresolved D. Germline V gene lookup returns CDR1 SGHRS and CDR2 YFSETQ. V lost 5 bases and J 5 bases, leaving 19 bases between the germline ends. This CDR3 is built from 15 residues. Written as DNA, the CDR3 is TGCGCCAGCAGTCCCCAACCCCCCGGTCGTACTGAAGCTTTCTTT. It encodes CASSPQPPGRTEAFF.

This clonotype has only one observation. This chain uses TRBV12-3 or TRBV12-4 with TRBJ1-4; the match to TRBD1 covers 8 bases. CDR3 length equals 14 residues. V lost 6 bases, J lost 5 bases, and 5 bases stayed unmatched. In DNA form, the CDR3 reads TGTGCCAGCAGACCGGGACAGGTGAATGAAAAACTGTTTTTT. Its translation: CASRPGQVNEKLFF.

The CDR3 loop is CASSTPYQGAPMPLHF. In DNA form, the CDR3 reads TGTGCCAGCAGCACTCCCTACCAGGGGGCCCCTATGCCCCTCCACTTT. The V gene is TRBV28, the J gene TRBJ1-6; 8 positions match TRBD1. CDR3 size: 16 residues. Germline CDR1 reads MDHEN; CDR2 reads SYDVKM. V lost 6 bases, J lost 13 bases, and 17 bases stayed unmatched.

The chain recombines TRBV15 with TRBJ2-7, with 9 bases identical to TRBD1. V trimming: 7 bases; J trimming: 5 bases; junction bases outside the gene matches: 9. This CDR3 comprises 14 residues. Germline V gene data show CDR1 as LNHNV and CDR2 as YYDKDF (reference sequence). CDR3 sequence: CATNPGQGLDEQYF. CDR3 coding DNA: TGTGCCACCAACCCGGGACAGGGTCTCGACGAGCAGTACTTC.

The gene calls are TRBV19 and TRBJ2-3, with D perhaps matching TRBD2 (6 bases). V was clipped by 4 bases and J by 5 bases, with 7 bases between them. The CDR3 spans 12 residues. Germline V gene data show CDR1 as LNHDA and CDR2 as SQIVND (reference sequence). The CDR3 is CASSTGVDTQYF. DNA of the CDR3: TGTGCCAGTAGTACGGGGGTAGATACGCAGTATTTT.

This chain uses TRBV20-1 with TRBJ1-5, with D unresolved. V gave up 0 bases and J gave up 4 bases, with 10 bases separating them. CDR3 length equals 14 residues. Looked up from germline, CDR1 is DFQATT and CDR2 is SNEGSKA (reference sequence). The CDR3: CSARDRRANQPQHF. The CDR3 DNA sequence: TGCAGTGCTAGAGATCGAAGAGCTAATCAGCCCCAGCATTTT.